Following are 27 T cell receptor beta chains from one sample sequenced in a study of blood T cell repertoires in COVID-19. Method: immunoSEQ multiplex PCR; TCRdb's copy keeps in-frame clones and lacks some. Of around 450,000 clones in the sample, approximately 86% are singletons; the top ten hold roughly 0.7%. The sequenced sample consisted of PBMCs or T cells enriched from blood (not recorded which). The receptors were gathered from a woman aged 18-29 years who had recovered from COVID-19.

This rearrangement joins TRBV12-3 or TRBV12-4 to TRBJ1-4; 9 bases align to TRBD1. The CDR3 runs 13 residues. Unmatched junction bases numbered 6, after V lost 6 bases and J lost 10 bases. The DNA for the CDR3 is TGTGCCAGCAGCGGGACAGGGCGCGCAAAACTGTTTTTT. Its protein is CASSGTGRAKLFF.

CDR3 DNA sequence: TGTGCCAGCAGCCAAGTTGGGACGATTCGGGGGGATGAGCAGTTCTTC. Protein sequence: CASSQVGTIRGDEQFF. The rearrangement joins TRBV4-2 to TRBJ2-1, with 7 bases matching TRBD2. The CDR3 runs to 16 residues. J lost 8 bases, V lost 1 base, and 11 bases had no gene match. Germline V lookup: CDR1 LGHNA, CDR2 YNFKEQ.

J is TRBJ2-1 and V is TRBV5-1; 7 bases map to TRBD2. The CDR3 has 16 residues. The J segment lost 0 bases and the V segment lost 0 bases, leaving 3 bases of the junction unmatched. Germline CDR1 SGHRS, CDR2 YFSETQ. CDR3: CASSLAGGGSYNEQFF. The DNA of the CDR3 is TGCGCCAGCAGCTTGGCGGGGGGAGGCTCCTACAATGAGCAGTTCTTC. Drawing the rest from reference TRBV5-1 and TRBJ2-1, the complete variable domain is KAGVTQTPRYLIKTRGQQVTLSCSPISGHRSVSWYQQTPGQGLQFLFEYFSETQRNKGNFPGRFSGRQFSNSRSEMNVSTLELGDSALYLCASSLAGGGSYNEQFFGPGTRLTVL.

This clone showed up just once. The CDR3 spells CATQGLFTEAFF. Here the CDR3 DNA reads TGTGCCACCCAGGGGCTCTTTACTGAAGCTTTCTTT. V is TRBV2 and J is TRBJ1-1; D may be TRBD1 (6 bases). V lost 10 bases, J lost 5 bases, and 14 bases lay in between. Germline assignment: CDR1 SNHLY and CDR2 FYNNEI. This CDR3 is 12 amino acids long.

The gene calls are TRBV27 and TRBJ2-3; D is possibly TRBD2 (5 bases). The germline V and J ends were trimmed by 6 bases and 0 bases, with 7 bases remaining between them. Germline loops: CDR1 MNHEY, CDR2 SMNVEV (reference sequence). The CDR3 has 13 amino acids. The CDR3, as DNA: TGTGCCAGCAGGGGGAGTAGCACAGATACGCAGTATTTT. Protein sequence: CASRGSSTDTQYF.

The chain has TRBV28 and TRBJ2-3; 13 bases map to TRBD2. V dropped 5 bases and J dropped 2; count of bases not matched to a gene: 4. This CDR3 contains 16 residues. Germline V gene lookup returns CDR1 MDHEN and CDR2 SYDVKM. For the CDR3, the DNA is TGTGCCAGCAGTCCGACTAGCGGGGGGCCCACAGATACGCAGTATTTT. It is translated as CASSPTSGGPTDTQYF.

The CDR3 bases are TGTGCCACCAGCAGAGCCGGACAGTACGAGCAGTACTTC. As protein: CATSRAGQYEQYF. J is TRBJ2-7 and V is TRBV15; maybe TRBD1 (6 bases). The CDR3 loop spans 13 amino acids. Between the trimmed V and J ends, which lost 1 base and 4 bases, there was a span of 8 bases. CDR1 and CDR2 from the germline V gene are LNHNV and YYDKDF (reference sequence).

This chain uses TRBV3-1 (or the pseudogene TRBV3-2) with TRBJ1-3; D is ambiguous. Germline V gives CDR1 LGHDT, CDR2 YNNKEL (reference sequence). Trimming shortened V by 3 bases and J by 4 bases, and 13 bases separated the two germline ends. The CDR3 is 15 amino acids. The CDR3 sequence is CASSHEGVGGNTIYF. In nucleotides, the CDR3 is TGTGCCAGCAGCCACGAGGGTGTGGGGGGAAACACCATATATTTT.

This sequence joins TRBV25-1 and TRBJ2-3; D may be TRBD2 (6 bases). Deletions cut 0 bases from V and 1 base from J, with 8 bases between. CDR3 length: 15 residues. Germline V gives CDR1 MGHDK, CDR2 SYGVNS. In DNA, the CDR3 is TGTGCCAGCAGTGAATATACGGGGGGCACAGATACGCAGTATTTT. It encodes CASSEYTGGTDTQYF.

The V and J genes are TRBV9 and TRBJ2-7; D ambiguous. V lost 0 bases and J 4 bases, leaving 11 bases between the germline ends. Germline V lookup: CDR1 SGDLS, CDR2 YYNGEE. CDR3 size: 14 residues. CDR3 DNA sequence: TGTGCCAGCAGCGTAGACGCTAACCCATACGAGCAGTACTTC. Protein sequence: CASSVDANPYEQYF. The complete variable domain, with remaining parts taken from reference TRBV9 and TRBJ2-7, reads DSGVTQTPKHLITATGQRVTLRCSPRSGDLSVYWYQQSLDQGLQFLIQYYNGEERAKGNILERFSAQQFPDLHSELNLSSLELGDSALYFCASSVDANPYEQYFGPGTRLTVT.

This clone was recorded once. The CDR3 loop is CASSLGPGQTYEQYF. The CDR3 DNA is TGTGCCAGCAGCTTGGGACCGGGACAGACCTACGAGCAGTACTTC. The V and J genes are TRBV5-8 and TRBJ2-7, with 7 bases aligning to TRBD1. Germline V gives CDR1 SGHTS, CDR2 YDEGEE. The CDR3 contains 15 residues. Trimming cost V 0 bases and J 2 bases; bases outside gene matches: 5.

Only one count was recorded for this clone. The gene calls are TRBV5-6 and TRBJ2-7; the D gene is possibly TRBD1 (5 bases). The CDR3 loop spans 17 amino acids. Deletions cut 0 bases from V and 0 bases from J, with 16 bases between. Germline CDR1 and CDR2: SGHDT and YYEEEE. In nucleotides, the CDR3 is TGTGCCAGCAGCTTGGTCAGGGCCAGTCCCACCTCCTACGAGCAGTACTTC. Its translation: CASSLVRASPTSYEQYF.

The CDR3 nucleotides read TGTGCCACCAGTGATTTGGGCAGGGGGGTGGTTAATAGCAATCAGCCCCAGCATTTT. Its protein product is CATSDLGRGVVNSNQPQHF. V usage is TRBV24-1 and J usage is TRBJ1-5; 7 bases line up with TRBD1. The germline CDR1 and CDR2 sequences are KGHDR and SFDVKD. The CDR3 covers 19 residues. Unmatched junction bases numbered 10, after V lost 0 bases and J lost 0 bases.

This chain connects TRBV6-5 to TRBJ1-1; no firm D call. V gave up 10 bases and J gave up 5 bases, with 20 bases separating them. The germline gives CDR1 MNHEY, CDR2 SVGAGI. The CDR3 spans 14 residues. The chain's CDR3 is CATKNDPGRTEAFF. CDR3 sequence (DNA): TGTGCCACCAAAAATGACCCCGGGAGGACTGAAGCTTTCTTT.

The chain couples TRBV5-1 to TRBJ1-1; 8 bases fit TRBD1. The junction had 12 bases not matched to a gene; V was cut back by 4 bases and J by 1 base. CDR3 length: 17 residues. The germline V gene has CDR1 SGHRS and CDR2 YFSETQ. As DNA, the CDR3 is TGCGCCAGCAGCCCCTCGACAGGGGCGGGTAAGAACACTGAAGCTTTCTTT. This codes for CASSPSTGAGKNTEAFF.

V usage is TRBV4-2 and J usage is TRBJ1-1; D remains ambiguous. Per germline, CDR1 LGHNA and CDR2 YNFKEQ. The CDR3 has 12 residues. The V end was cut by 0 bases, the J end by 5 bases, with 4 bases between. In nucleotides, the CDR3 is TGTGCCAGCAGCCAAGATCGGACTGAAGCTTTCTTT. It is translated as CASSQDRTEAFF.

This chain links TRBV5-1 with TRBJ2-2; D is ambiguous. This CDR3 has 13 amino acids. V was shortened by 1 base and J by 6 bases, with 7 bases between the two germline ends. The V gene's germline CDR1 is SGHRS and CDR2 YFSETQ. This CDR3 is CASSLTDAGELFF. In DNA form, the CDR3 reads TGCGCCAGCAGCTTGACAGACGCCGGGGAGCTGTTTTTT.

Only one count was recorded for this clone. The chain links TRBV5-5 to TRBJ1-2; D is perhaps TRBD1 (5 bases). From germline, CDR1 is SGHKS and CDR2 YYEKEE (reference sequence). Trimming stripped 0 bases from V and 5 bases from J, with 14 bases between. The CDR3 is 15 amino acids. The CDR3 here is CASSLEGTGLYGYTF. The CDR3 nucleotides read TGTGCCAGCAGCTTGGAAGGCACAGGACTATATGGCTACACCTTC.

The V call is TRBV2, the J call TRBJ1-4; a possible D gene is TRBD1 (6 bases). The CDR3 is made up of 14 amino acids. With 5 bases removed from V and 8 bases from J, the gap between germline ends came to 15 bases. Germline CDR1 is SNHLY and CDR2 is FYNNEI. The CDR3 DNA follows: TGTGCCAGCAGTTTAACAGGGCCCCCGGAAAAACTGTTTTTT. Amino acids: CASSLTGPPEKLFF. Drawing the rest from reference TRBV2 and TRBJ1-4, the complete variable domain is EPEVTQTPSHQVTQMGQEVILRCVPISNHLYFYWYRQILGQKVEFLVSFYNNEISEKSEIFDDQFSVERPDGSNFTLKIRSTKLEDSAMYFCASSLTGPPEKLFFGSGTQLSVL.

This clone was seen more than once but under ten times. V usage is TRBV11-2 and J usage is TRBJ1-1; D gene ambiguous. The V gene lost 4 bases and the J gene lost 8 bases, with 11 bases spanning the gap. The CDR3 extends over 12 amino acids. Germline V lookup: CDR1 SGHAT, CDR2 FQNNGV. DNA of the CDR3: TGTGCCAGCAGCTCGAGGGCTTTGGAAGCTTTCTTT. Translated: CASSSRALEAFF.

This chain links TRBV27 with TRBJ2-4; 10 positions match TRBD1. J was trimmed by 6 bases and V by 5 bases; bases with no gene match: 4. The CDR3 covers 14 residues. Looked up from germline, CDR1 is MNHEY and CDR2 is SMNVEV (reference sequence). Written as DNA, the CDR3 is TGTGCCAGCAGTCAACGGGACAGGGGAAACATTCAGTACTTC. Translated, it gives CASSQRDRGNIQYF.

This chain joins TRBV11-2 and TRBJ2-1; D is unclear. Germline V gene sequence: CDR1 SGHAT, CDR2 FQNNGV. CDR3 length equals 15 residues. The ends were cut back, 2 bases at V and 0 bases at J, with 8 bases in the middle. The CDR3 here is CASSLLASSYNEQFF. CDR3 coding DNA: TGTGCCAGCAGCTTATTAGCTAGCTCCTACAATGAGCAGTTCTTC.

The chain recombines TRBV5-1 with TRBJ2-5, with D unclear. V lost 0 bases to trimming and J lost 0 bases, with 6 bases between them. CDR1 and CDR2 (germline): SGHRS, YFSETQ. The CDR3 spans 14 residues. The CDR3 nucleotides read TGCGCCAGCAGCTTGGACAGCAACCAAGAGACCCAGTACTTC. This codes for CASSLDSNQETQYF.

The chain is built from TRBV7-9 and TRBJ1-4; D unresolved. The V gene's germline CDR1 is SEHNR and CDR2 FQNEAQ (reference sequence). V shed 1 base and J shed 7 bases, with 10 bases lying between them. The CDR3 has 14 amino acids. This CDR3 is CASSLGGIGEKLFF. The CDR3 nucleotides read TGTGCCAGCAGCTTAGGAGGGATCGGTGAAAAACTGTTTTTT.

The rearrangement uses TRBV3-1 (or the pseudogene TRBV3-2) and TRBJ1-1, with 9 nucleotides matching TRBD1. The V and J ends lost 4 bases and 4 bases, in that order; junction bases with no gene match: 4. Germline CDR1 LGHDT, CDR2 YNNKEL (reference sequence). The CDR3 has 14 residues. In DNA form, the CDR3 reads TGTGCCAGCAGCCTTCGGGACAGGGCCACTGAAGCTTTCTTT. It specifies CASSLRDRATEAFF.

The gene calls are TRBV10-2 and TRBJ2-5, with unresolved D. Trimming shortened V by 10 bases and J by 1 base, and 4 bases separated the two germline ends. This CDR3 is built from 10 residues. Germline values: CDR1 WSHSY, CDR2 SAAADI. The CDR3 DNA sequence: TGCGCCACCTTCCAAGAGACCCAGTACTTC. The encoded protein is CATFQETQYF.

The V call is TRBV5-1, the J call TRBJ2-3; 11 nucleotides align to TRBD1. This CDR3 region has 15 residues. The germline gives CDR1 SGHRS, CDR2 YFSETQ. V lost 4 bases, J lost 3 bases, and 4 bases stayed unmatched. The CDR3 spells CASSRTGGRTDTQYF. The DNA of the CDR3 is TGCGCCAGCAGCCGGACAGGGGGCAGGACAGATACGCAGTATTTT.